The 9 T cell receptor beta chains in this list originate from one sample, sequenced in a study of naive and memory T cell subsets. TCR cDNA received a 3' ligated oligonucleotide that carried a UMI. Four PCR rounds used nested alpha and beta constant region primers plus the SP2 primer. TCRdb reprocessed the 5' RACE reads with MiXCR, giving one entry per CDR3 protein. The data contain tens of thousands of distinct CDR3 sequences, approximately 15% of them seen just once; the ten biggest clones take up around 2.6%. Receptor source: a female donor in good health.

The CDR3 coding sequence is TGCGCCAGCAGCCCTGACAGGGATCGGGAAGCTTTCTTT. It translates to CASSPDRDREAFF. This chain connects TRBV5-1 to TRBJ1-1; 7 bases fit TRBD1. V shed 4 bases and J 8 bases; nucleotides not matched to a gene: 8. Germline V gene sequence: CDR1 SGHRS, CDR2 YFSETQ. CDR3 length: 13 amino acids.

This chain links TRBV11-2 with TRBJ2-1, with D maybe TRBD2 (7 bases). The CDR3 sequence is 19 residues long. Germline V gives CDR1 SGHAT, CDR2 FQNNGV. Trimming pared 1 base from V and 4 bases from J, leaving 23 bases between. CDR3 sequence reads: CASSLGGGGQPRSYNEQFF. CDR3 nucleotide sequence: TGTGCCAGCAGCTTAGGCGGGGGAGGACAGCCCCGTTCGTACAATGAGCAGTTCTTC.

The table lists this clonotype with a count of one. The chain uses TRBV6-1 and TRBJ1-1; D is undetermined. V was pared by 7 bases and J by 1 base, with 13 bases between. This CDR3 has 14 amino acids. The germline gives CDR1 MNHNS, CDR2 SASEGT. The CDR3 region has the DNA TGTGCCAGCATGTCAAGGGCTTGGAACACTGAAGCTTTCTTT. Its translation: CASMSRAWNTEAFF.

The chain recombines TRBV5-1 with TRBJ2-5; D unresolved. CDR1 and CDR2 (germline): SGHRS, YFSETQ. The CDR3 is made up of 15 amino acids. Trimming shortened V by 1 base and J by 5 bases, and 15 bases separated the two germline ends. CDR3 DNA: TGCGCCAGCAGCTTGTGGGGTGGAACATTGGAGACCCAGTACTTC. This translates into CASSLWGGTLETQYF.

The chain joins TRBV7-9 to TRBJ2-2; 8 nucleotides match TRBD2. The CDR3 runs to 15 residues. Germline CDR1 and CDR2: SEHNR and FQNEAQ (reference sequence). The J segment lost 3 bases and the V segment lost 1 base, leaving 1 base of the junction unmatched. CDR3 sequence (DNA): TGTGCCAGCAGCTTAGTGACTAGCGACACCGGGGAGCTGTTTTTT. Residues: CASSLVTSDTGELFF. Complete variable domain (other parts from reference TRBV7-9 and TRBJ2-2): DTGVSQNPRHKITKRGQNVTFRCDPISEHNRLYWYRQTLGQGPEFLTYFQNEAQLEKSRLLSDRFSAERPKGSFSTLEIQRTEQGDSAMYLCASSLVTSDTGELFFGEGSRLTVL.

This rearrangement joins TRBV9 to TRBJ2-3, with 7 bases fitting TRBD2. This CDR3 contains 15 residues. Germline assignment: CDR1 SGDLS and CDR2 YYNGEE. V shed 0 bases and J 1 base; nucleotides not matched to a gene: 2. The DNA for the CDR3 is TGTGCCAGCAGCGTAGGGGGGGGGGGCACAGATACGCAGTATTTT. As protein: CASSVGGGGTDTQYF.

The rearrangement links TRBV6-5 to TRBJ1-3; D perhaps matches TRBD1 (6 bases). The CDR3 covers 14 residues. Germline values: CDR1 MNHEY, CDR2 SVGAGI. The V gene lost 7 bases and the J gene lost 1 base, with 11 bases spanning the gap. The CDR3 sequence is CASKRGGSGNTIYF. The CDR3 DNA sequence: TGTGCCAGCAAAAGAGGGGGTTCTGGAAACACCATATATTTT.

This chain connects TRBV5-5 to TRBJ1-5; D is undetermined. V was pared by 4 bases and J by 5 bases, with 10 bases between. Germline V lookup: CDR1 SGHKS, CDR2 YYEKEE (reference sequence). This CDR3 has 13 amino acids. CDR3: CASSRDPDQPQHF. The CDR3 bases are TGTGCCAGCAGCCGCGACCCTGATCAGCCCCAGCATTTT. Filled out from reference TRBV5-5 and TRBJ1-5, the complete variable domain reads DAGVTQSPTHLIKTRGQQVTLRCSPISGHKSVSWYQQVLGQGPQFIFQYYEKEERGRGNFPDRFSARQFPNYSSELNVNALLLGDSALYLCASSRDPDQPQHFGDGTRLSIL.

This clonotype appeared many times. The V gene is TRBV7-9, the J gene TRBJ2-6, with 7 bases fitting TRBD1. J lost 0 bases, V lost 0 bases, and 5 bases had no gene match. Germline V CDR1 and CDR2: SEHNR, FQNEAQ (reference sequence). This CDR3 spans 18 amino acids. The DNA for the CDR3 is TGTGCCAGCAGCTTAGCCGGGACAGCCCTCTCTGGGGCCAACGTCCTGACTTTC. Translation: CASSLAGTALSGANVLTF. Together with reference TRBV7-9 and TRBJ2-6, the CDR3 gives the full variable domain: DTGVSQNPRHKITKRGQNVTFRCDPISEHNRLYWYRQTLGQGPEFLTYFQNEAQLEKSRLLSDRFSAERPKGSFSTLEIQRTEQGDSAMYLCASSLAGTALSGANVLTFGAGSRLTVL.